One sample yielded the 12 T cell receptor beta chains listed below, sequenced in a study of T cells expressing NK-cell markers. TCRdb re-called the 5' RACE reads and shows each CDR3 protein once, DNA omitted. The listing contains more than 400,000 distinct CDR3 sequences. Sequencing used blood T cells: a sorted CD56 or NKG2C T cell subset, CD4+ or CD8+ T cells, or bulk PBMC T cells (not recorded which). These receptors were taken from a woman between 18 and 75 years old in good health.

The V and J genes are TRBV29-1 and TRBJ2-1; TCRdb's D call of TRBD1 is untestable without DNA. Germline V CDR1 and CDR2: SQVTM, ANQGSEA. This CDR3 comprises 12 residues. CDR3 residues: CSARTGPNEQFF.

J is TRBJ2-4 and V is TRBV7-2; with no DNA, the TCRdb D assignment of TRBD2 cannot be verified. Per germline, CDR1 SGHTA and CDR2 FQGNSA. This CDR3 has 17 residues. CDR3 residues: CASSLTALAGGENIQYF. Full variable domain (outside the CDR3, taken from reference TRBV7-2 and TRBJ2-4): GAGVSQSPSNKVTEKGKDVELRCDPISGHTALYWYRQSLGQGLEFLIYFQGNSAPDKSGLPSDRFSAERTGGSVSTLTIQRTQQEDSAVYLCASSLTALAGGENIQYFGAGTRLSVL.

The chain uses TRBV29-1 and TRBJ2-2. The CDR3 spans 11 residues. CDR1 and CDR2 (germline): SQVTM, ANQGSEA. The CDR3 reads CSVGGFGELFF.

V and J are TRBV27 and TRBJ2-5; TCRdb's assignment of TRBD2 cannot be checked, as there is no DNA. Germline assignment: CDR1 MNHEY and CDR2 SMNVEV (reference sequence). The CDR3 consists of 15 residues. The CDR3 region is CASHSPRRGEETQYF.

This rearrangement joins TRBV7-9 to TRBJ1-5; TCRdb's D gene call, TRBD1, goes unchecked for lack of DNA. Germline lookup yields CDR1 SEHNR and CDR2 FQNEAQ (reference sequence). CDR3 length: 14 amino acids. CDR3 amino acids: CASSQDNVRQPQHF.

The chain recombines TRBV30 with TRBJ1-2; TCRdb names TRBD1, which stays unverified in the absence of DNA. Germline V gene sequence: CDR1 GTSNPN, CDR2 SVGIG (reference sequence). The length of the CDR3 is 17 residues. The chain's CDR3 is CAWSVFPRGGIFYGYTF.

This chain connects TRBV5-1 to TRBJ2-1; without DNA, the TCRdb call of TRBD2 cannot be checked. The germline V gene has CDR1 SGHRS and CDR2 YFSETQ. There are 15 residues in the CDR3. This chain's CDR3 is CASSLGASGYNEQFF.

The V gene is TRBV25-1, the J gene TRBJ1-4; TCRdb's assignment of TRBD1 cannot be checked, as there is no DNA. This CDR3 comprises 15 residues. Germline V gene lookup returns CDR1 MGHDK and CDR2 SYGVNS. This chain's CDR3 is CASSVLGTGNEKLFF.

The CDR3 sequence is CASETGMNTGELFF. The V and J genes are TRBV7-6 and TRBJ2-2; TCRdb designates TRBD1, a call that cannot be tested without DNA. The CDR3 contains 14 residues. Germline V lookup: CDR1 SGHVS, CDR2 FNYEAQ.

V gene TRBV6-1 combines with J gene TRBJ2-3. CDR1 is MNHNS and CDR2 is SASEGT in the germline V gene. The CDR3 is 14 amino acids. CDR3 loop: CASSFGLAADTQYF.

The rearrangement links TRBV5-1 to TRBJ1-5; TCRdb designates TRBD1, a call that cannot be tested without DNA. The germline gives CDR1 SGHRS, CDR2 YFSETQ. CDR3 length: 20 residues. The CDR3: CASSLILVGGGSLQAQPQHF.

The J gene is TRBJ1-2, the V gene TRBV6-2 or TRBV6-3; checking the TCRdb D call of TRBD1 is not possible without DNA. The CDR3 length is 16 residues. CDR1 MNHEY and CDR2 SVGEGT come from the germline V gene. CDR3 loop: CASSYPAGTANYGYTF.